This entry lists 20 T cell receptor beta chains sequenced from one sample in a study of T cell changes during pregnancy in multiple sclerosis. The table came from immunoSEQ multiplex PCR; TCRdb's copy has only in-frame clones and leaves some out. The repertoire consists of tens of thousands of clones, with around nine tenths occurring once and the leading ten covering roughly 0.85%. Here the sequenced sample was peripheral blood, taken before pregnancy. These receptors originate from a female donor with multiple sclerosis, enrolled in a pregnancy study.

The V call is TRBV18, the J call TRBJ1-2, with D perhaps TRBD1 (6 bases). CDR3 length: 14 amino acids. The V and J ends lost 6 bases and 0 bases respectively, with 11 bases between them. Germline CDR1 and CDR2: KGHSH and LQKENI. For the CDR3, the DNA is TGTGCCAGCTCTGGACAGTTAGCTAACTATGGCTACACCTTC. Encoded protein: CASSGQLANYGYTF.

This chain uses TRBV12-5 with TRBJ1-5; no reliable D call. Germline V lookup: CDR1 LGHNT, CDR2 FRNRAP. Between the trimmed V and J ends, which lost 1 base and 5 bases, there was a span of 18 bases. The CDR3 has 17 residues. CDR3 coding DNA: TGTGCTAGTGGTTTGGGCCCCGGGGATAGGAGTGATCAGCCCCAGCATTTT. Translation: CASGLGPGDRSDQPQHF.

The chain joins TRBV7-3 to TRBJ1-1, with D possibly matching TRBD1 (6 bases). Trimming removed 5 bases from V and 1 base from J, with 14 bases in between. CDR3 length equals 15 residues. Germline values: CDR1 SGHTA, CDR2 FQGTGA. The CDR3 reads CASSIGTTGNTEAFF. The CDR3 DNA reads as TGTGCCAGCAGCATAGGGACGACAGGGAACACTGAAGCTTTCTTT.

V is TRBV9 and J is TRBJ1-1; D unresolved. CDR1 is SGDLS, CDR2 YYNGEE, per germline. The CDR3 contains 15 residues. V was clipped by 4 bases and J by 1 base, with 14 bases between them. CDR3 residues: CASSLEATRNTEAFF. The CDR3 DNA follows: TGTGCCAGCAGCCTCGAGGCTACACGGAACACTGAAGCTTTCTTT. Full variable domain (missing parts from reference TRBV9 and TRBJ1-1): DSGVTQTPKHLITATGQRVTLRCSPRSGDLSVYWYQQSLDQGLQFLIQYYNGEERAKGNILERFSAQQFPDLHSELNLSSLELGDSALYFCASSLEATRNTEAFFGQGTRLTVV.

The chain links TRBV2 to TRBJ2-3; 7 bases are a match to TRBD1. The V gene's germline CDR1 is SNHLY and CDR2 FYNNEI. CDR3 size: 13 residues. Trimming removed 6 bases from V and 2 bases from J; junction bases left unmatched: 2. The CDR3 is CASRGTATDTQYF. CDR3 coding DNA: TGTGCCAGCAGGGGGACAGCCACAGATACGCAGTATTTT.

This chain uses TRBV19 with TRBJ2-1, with D possibly TRBD2 on 6 matching bases. Germline lookup yields CDR1 LNHDA and CDR2 SQIVND (reference sequence). V was pared by 5 bases and J by 0 bases, with 11 bases between. The CDR3 contains 15 residues. CDR3 sequence reads: CASSPSGVSYNEQFF. The CDR3 DNA sequence: TGTGCCAGTAGTCCCTCGGGGGTCTCCTACAATGAGCAGTTCTTC. Based on the CDR3 plus reference TRBV19 and TRBJ2-1, the full variable domain is DGGITQSPKYLFRKEGQNVTLSCEQNLNHDAMYWYRQDPGQGLRLIYYSQIVNDFQKGDIAEGYSVSREKKESFPLTVTSAQKNPTAFYLCASSPSGVSYNEQFFGPGTRLTVL.

V gene TRBV9 combines with J gene TRBJ1-1; 8 positions agree with TRBD1. Germline-derived CDR1 and CDR2 are SGDLS and YYNGEE. The CDR3 loop spans 14 amino acids. The J segment lost 0 bases and the V segment lost 3 bases, leaving 1 base of the junction unmatched. The CDR3 protein is CASSEGQVNTEAFF. The CDR3 region has the DNA TGTGCCAGCAGCGAGGGACAGGTGAACACTGAAGCTTTCTTT.

V is TRBV7-2 and J is TRBJ1-5; D may be TRBD1 (6 bases). The germline V gene has CDR1 SGHTA and CDR2 FQGNSA. The CDR3 length is 13 residues. V lost 3 bases and J lost 7, with 10 bases in between. The CDR3 reads CASSFDRIQPQHF. The DNA for the CDR3 is TGTGCCAGCAGCTTCGACAGGATACAGCCCCAGCATTTT.

The chain links TRBV10-3 to TRBJ2-7; D might be TRBD2 (6 bases). V was clipped by 10 bases and J by 4 bases, with 20 bases between them. Per germline, CDR1 ENHRY and CDR2 SYGVKD. This CDR3 region has 14 residues. The CDR3 DNA is TGTGCCACCTCTCCCCAGGGAGGCCGTTACGAGCAGTACTTC. Encoded protein: CATSPQGGRYEQYF.

This chain links TRBV7-8 with TRBJ1-1; 9 positions match TRBD1. With V trimmed by 3 bases and J by 3 bases, 2 bases remained unmatched. CDR3 length: 14 amino acids. Per the germline V gene, CDR1 is SGHVS and CDR2 is FQNEAQ. The CDR3 nucleotides read TGTGCCAGCAGCTTTTGGACAGGGGACACTGAAGCTTTCTTT. Translating gives CASSFWTGDTEAFF.

The chain uses TRBV7-3 and TRBJ2-2; the match to TRBD1 covers 8 bases. Looked up from germline, CDR1 is SGHTA and CDR2 is FQGTGA. The CDR3 has 16 residues. J gave up 4 bases and V 5 bases, and 9 bases lay outside the gene matches. CDR3 DNA sequence: TGTGCCAGCAGCCACAGCGACAGGGGTGGCACCGGGGAGCTGTTTTTT. It specifies CASSHSDRGGTGELFF.

The J gene is TRBJ2-5, the V gene TRBV2; 10 bases fit TRBD1. From germline, CDR1 is SNHLY and CDR2 FYNNEI. The CDR3 length is 12 residues. V shed 10 bases and J 5 bases; nucleotides not matched to a gene: 4. The CDR3 spells CATKTGGETQYF. The CDR3 region has the DNA TGTGCCACCAAGACAGGGGGCGAGACCCAGTACTTC.

J is TRBJ2-2 and V is TRBV5-1; TRBD1 might be the D (5 bases). This CDR3 has 13 amino acids. The V end was cut by 6 bases, the J end by 3 bases, with 9 bases between. From germline, CDR1 is SGHRS and CDR2 YFSETQ. The CDR3 protein is CASKGSDTGELFF. Here the CDR3 DNA reads TGCGCCAGCAAGGGGTCCGACACCGGGGAGCTGTTTTTT.

The genes are TRBV9 and TRBJ2-7; TRBD2 matches 11 bases. The ends lost 4 bases at V and 7 bases at J; junction bases unmatched: 13. The CDR3 totals 16 residues. Germline V gene lookup returns CDR1 SGDLS and CDR2 YYNGEE. CDR3 DNA sequence: TGTGCCAGCAGCCCCCCGTCTAGCGGGGGGCGGGGAGAGCAGTACTTC. Translating it yields CASSPPSSGGRGEQYF. Supplemented by reference TRBV9 and TRBJ2-7, the full variable domain reads DSGVTQTPKHLITATGQRVTLRCSPRSGDLSVYWYQQSLDQGLQFLIQYYNGEERAKGNILERFSAQQFPDLHSELNLSSLELGDSALYFCASSPPSSGGRGEQYFGPGTRLTVT.

This clone was counted only a few times. The chain links TRBV6-6 to TRBJ1-5, with D perhaps matching TRBD1 (6 bases). The CDR3 consists of 12 residues. Germline V CDR1 and CDR2: MNHNY, SVGAGI (reference sequence). Trimming cost V 8 bases and J 2 bases, with 7 bases left between them. In nucleotides, the CDR3 is TGTGCCAGCGAGGGGGGCAATCAGCCCCAGCATTTT. Translation gives CASEGGNQPQHF.

The rearrangement joins TRBV29-1 to TRBJ1-2; possibly TRBD1 for D (5 bases). V lost 4 bases and J 4 bases, leaving 10 bases between the germline ends. Germline CDR1 and CDR2: SQVTM and ANQGSEA. The CDR3 has 12 amino acids. CDR3: CSVGEDTYGYTF. The CDR3 DNA follows: TGCAGCGTTGGTGAGGACACCTATGGCTACACCTTC.

The V call is TRBV6-1, the J call TRBJ1-3, with TRBD1 matching over 7 bases. Trimming removed 4 bases from V and 1 base from J; junction bases left unmatched: 4. In germline, CDR1 is MNHNS, CDR2 SASEGT. The CDR3 loop spans 15 amino acids. CDR3 coding DNA: TGTGCCAGCAGTGTGGGACAGATGTCTGGAAACACCATATATTTT. It is translated as CASSVGQMSGNTIYF.

The chain recombines TRBV5-4 with TRBJ1-1; 10 bases agree with TRBD1. Trimming cost V 3 bases and J 1 base; bases outside gene matches: 9. The CDR3 runs 17 residues. Germline lookup yields CDR1 SGHNT and CDR2 YYREEE (reference sequence). CDR3 residues: CASSSGQGQWANTEAFF. The CDR3 nucleotides are TGTGCCAGCAGCTCGGGACAGGGGCAATGGGCGAACACTGAAGCTTTCTTT. Combining the CDR3 with reference TRBV5-4 and TRBJ1-1 gives the whole variable domain ETGVTQSPTHLIKTRGQQVTLRCSSQSGHNTVSWYQQALGQGPQFIFQYYREEENGRGNFPPRFSGLQFPNYSSELNVNALELDDSALYLCASSSGQGQWANTEAFFGQGTRLTVV.

The chain carries TRBV9 and TRBJ2-1; D is uncertain. Looked up from germline, CDR1 is SGDLS and CDR2 is YYNGEE. CDR3 length equals 14 residues. V was trimmed by 0 bases and J by 6 bases, leaving 10 bases between them. The CDR3 region has the DNA TGTGCCAGCAGCGTAGGGGCCCCCAGCAATGAGCAGTTCTTC. It yields the protein CASSVGAPSNEQFF.

The genes are TRBV7-2 and TRBJ1-6; tentatively, D is TRBD1 (6 bases). The germline V gene encodes CDR1 SGHTA and CDR2 FQGNSA. The CDR3 totals 16 residues. Trimming took off 0 bases at V and 10 bases at J, with 16 bases between the two ends. CDR3 coding DNA: TGTGCCAGCAGCTTAGCGGGGAGGGGGGTTCAGTCACCCCTCCACTTT. Protein sequence: CASSLAGRGVQSPLHF.